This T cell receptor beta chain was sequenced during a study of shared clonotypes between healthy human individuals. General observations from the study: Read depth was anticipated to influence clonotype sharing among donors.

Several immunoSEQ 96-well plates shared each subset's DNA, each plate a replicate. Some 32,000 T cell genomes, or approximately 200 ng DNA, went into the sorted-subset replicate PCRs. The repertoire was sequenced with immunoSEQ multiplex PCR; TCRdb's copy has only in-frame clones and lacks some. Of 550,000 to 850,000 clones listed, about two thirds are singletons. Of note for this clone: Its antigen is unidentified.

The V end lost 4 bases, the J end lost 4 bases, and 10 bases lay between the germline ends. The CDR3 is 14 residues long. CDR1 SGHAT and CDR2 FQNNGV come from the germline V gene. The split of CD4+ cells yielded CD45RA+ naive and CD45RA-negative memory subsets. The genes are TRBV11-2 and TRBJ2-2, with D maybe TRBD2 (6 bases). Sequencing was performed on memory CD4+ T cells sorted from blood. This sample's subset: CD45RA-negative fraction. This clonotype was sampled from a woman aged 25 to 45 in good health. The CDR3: CASSSQGGTGELFF. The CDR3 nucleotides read TGTGCCAGCAGCTCGCAGGGAGGCACCGGGGAGCTGTTTTTT. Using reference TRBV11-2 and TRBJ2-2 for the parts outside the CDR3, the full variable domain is EAGVAQSPRYKIIEKRQSVAFWCNPISGHATLYWYQQILGQGPKLLIQFQNNGVVDDSQLPKDRFSAERLKGVDSTLKIQPAKLEDSAVYLCASSSQGGTGELFFGEGSRLTVL.